These T cell receptor beta chains were read from a single sample in a study of T cell changes during pregnancy in multiple sclerosis. Measured with immunoSEQ multiplex PCR; TCRdb has only the in-frame clones, and not every one. The sample lists tens of thousands of clones, approximately 90% occurring once. Material: CD4+ T cells from peripheral blood mononuclear cells, obtained in the first trimester of pregnancy. The receptors here all came from a female donor with multiple sclerosis, enrolled in a pregnancy study. The CDR3 runs from the conserved cysteine through the conserved F or W. The order of the fields is CDR3 protein, CDR3 DNA, CDR3 length, J gene, V gene, clone size, D gene. D genes are given only for firm matches. Clone size is stated in some rows and not others, as once, few, many or a class when expanded.

CDR3aa: CASSLGDRKNEKLFF; CDR3nt: TGTGCCAGCAGCCTAGGGGACAGGAAGAATGAAAAACTGTTTTTT; len: 15; j_gene: TRBJ1-4; v_gene: TRBV5-4; abundance: once; d_gene: TRBD1
CDR3aa: CASSLGSGYTGELFF; CDR3nt: TGTGCCAGCAGCTTAGGTAGCGGTTACACCGGGGAGCTGTTTTTT; len: 15; j_gene: TRBJ2-2; v_gene: TRBV7-9; abundance: NA; d_gene: NA
CDR3aa: CASSVGTSGGNEQFF; CDR3nt: TGTGCCAGCAGCGTAGGGACTAGCGGGGGCAATGAGCAGTTCTTC; len: 15; j_gene: TRBJ2-1; v_gene: TRBV9; abundance: NA; d_gene: TRBD2
CDR3aa: CASSFTGTGNTEAFF; CDR3nt: TGTGCCAGCAGCTTTACCGGGACAGGGAACACTGAAGCTTTCTTT; len: 15; j_gene: TRBJ1-1; v_gene: TRBV5-6; abundance: NA; d_gene: TRBD1
CDR3aa: CASRPGLGADTQYF; CDR3nt: TGTGCCAGCAGGCCGGGACTAGGTGCAGATACGCAGTATTTT; len: 14; j_gene: TRBJ2-3; v_gene: TRBV18; abundance: NA; d_gene: TRBD2
CDR3aa: CASSRQEGGYTF; CDR3nt: TGTGCCAGCAGCCGACAGGAAGGTGGCTACACCTTC; len: 12; j_gene: TRBJ1-2; v_gene: TRBV6-5; abundance: NA; d_gene: NA
CDR3aa: CASSVGEGITEAFF; CDR3nt: TGTGCCAGCAGCGTAGGGGAGGGGATCACTGAAGCTTTCTTT; len: 14; j_gene: TRBJ1-1; v_gene: TRBV9; abundance: NA; d_gene: NA
CDR3aa: CAISDLGRETQYF; CDR3nt: TGTGCCATCAGTGACTTAGGGAGGGAGACCCAGTACTTC; len: 13; j_gene: TRBJ2-5; v_gene: TRBV10-3; abundance: NA; d_gene: NA
CDR3aa: CASSYFSGSSGNTIYF; CDR3nt: TGTGCCAGCAGTTACTTTTCGGGATCCTCTGGAAACACCATATATTTT; len: 16; j_gene: TRBJ1-3; v_gene: TRBV6-6; abundance: NA; d_gene: NA
CDR3aa: CASSPPGTHYGYTF; CDR3nt: TGTGCCAGCTCACCACCGGGGACACACTATGGCTACACCTTC; len: 14; j_gene: TRBJ1-2; v_gene: TRBV18; abundance: NA; d_gene: NA
CDR3aa: CASSLDLGHFNTGELFF; CDR3nt: TGTGCCAGCAGCTTAGATCTAGGACACTTCAACACCGGGGAGCTGTTTTTT; len: 17; j_gene: TRBJ2-2; v_gene: TRBV11-2; abundance: NA; d_gene: NA
CDR3aa: CASSPGSWAANYGYTF; CDR3nt: TGTGCCAGCAGCCCTGGCAGTTGGGCTGCTAACTATGGCTACACCTTC; len: 16; j_gene: TRBJ1-2; v_gene: TRBV28; abundance: NA; d_gene: NA
CDR3aa: CASNRGGANNEQFF; CDR3nt: TGTGCCAGCAACCGAGGGGGGGCCAACAATGAGCAGTTCTTC; len: 14; j_gene: TRBJ2-1; v_gene: TRBV2; abundance: NA; d_gene: NA
CDR3aa: CASSKAPGQRIFGYEQYF; CDR3nt: TGTGCCAGCAGCAAAGCCCCGGGACAGCGCATTTTCGGCTACGAGCAGTACTTC; len: 18; j_gene: TRBJ2-7; v_gene: TRBV21-1; abundance: NA; d_gene: NA
CDR3aa: CSVRLAVMPETQYF; CDR3nt: TGCAGCGTTAGACTAGCGGTGATGCCAGAGACCCAGTACTTC; len: 14; j_gene: TRBJ2-5; v_gene: TRBV29-1; abundance: NA; d_gene: TRBD2
CDR3aa: CASSETGVRTEAFF; CDR3nt: TGTGCCAGCAGCGAGACGGGGGTGCGCACTGAAGCTTTCTTT; len: 14; j_gene: TRBJ1-1; v_gene: TRBV5-6; abundance: NA; d_gene: NA
CDR3aa: CASSPFMTPNTEAFF; CDR3nt: TGTGCCAGCAGCCCCTTTATGACACCGAACACTGAAGCTTTCTTT; len: 15; j_gene: TRBJ1-1; v_gene: TRBV14; abundance: NA; d_gene: NA
CDR3aa: CASSSENTIYF; CDR3nt: TGTGCCAGCAGCTCGGAGAACACCATATATTTT; len: 11; j_gene: TRBJ1-3; v_gene: TRBV7-6; abundance: once; d_gene: NA
CDR3aa: CASSQKIQGLGTDTQYF; CDR3nt: TGTGCCAGTAGCCAAAAAATACAGGGACTAGGCACAGATACGCAGTATTTT; len: 17; j_gene: TRBJ2-3; v_gene: TRBV19; abundance: NA; d_gene: TRBD2
CDR3aa: CATMDWGVDQPQHF; CDR3nt: TGTGCCACTATGGACTGGGGGGTAGATCAGCCCCAGCATTTT; len: 14; j_gene: TRBJ1-5; v_gene: TRBV15; abundance: NA; d_gene: NA
CDR3aa: CASSPTGNEQFF; CDR3nt: TGTGCCAGCAGCCCGACAGGGAATGAGCAGTTCTTC; len: 12; j_gene: TRBJ2-1; v_gene: TRBV5-5; abundance: once; d_gene: TRBD1
CDR3aa: CASRGQGVYEQYF; CDR3nt: TGTGCCAGCAGGGGACAGGGAGTTTACGAGCAGTACTTC; len: 13; j_gene: TRBJ2-7; v_gene: TRBV28; abundance: NA; d_gene: TRBD1
CDR3aa: CASSVGASGSFNEQFF; CDR3nt: TGTGCCAGCAGCGTAGGGGCTAGCGGGAGCTTTAATGAGCAGTTCTTC; len: 16; j_gene: TRBJ2-1; v_gene: TRBV9; abundance: NA; d_gene: TRBD2
CDR3aa: CASSLGDRIYHNEQFF; CDR3nt: TGTGCCAGCAGCTTAGGGGACAGAATCTATCACAATGAGCAGTTCTTC; len: 16; j_gene: TRBJ2-1; v_gene: TRBV7-2; abundance: NA; d_gene: TRBD1
CDR3aa: CASQLAGVTDTQYF; CDR3nt: TGTGCCAGCCAGCTAGCGGGAGTTACAGATACGCAGTATTTT; len: 14; j_gene: TRBJ2-3; v_gene: TRBV2; abundance: NA; d_gene: TRBD2
CDR3aa: CASSLWTGLGDNEQFF; CDR3nt: TGTGCCAGCAGTTTATGGACAGGGTTGGGGGACAATGAGCAGTTCTTC; len: 16; j_gene: TRBJ2-1; v_gene: TRBV28; abundance: once; d_gene: TRBD1
CDR3aa: CASSLRDSTGGEKLFF; CDR3nt: TGTGCCAGCTCACTCAGGGACTCCACCGGGGGTGAAAAACTGTTTTTT; len: 16; j_gene: TRBJ1-4; v_gene: TRBV18; abundance: NA; d_gene: NA
CDR3aa: CASSLAAGGNTIYF; CDR3nt: TGTGCCAGCAGCTTAGCGGCGGGGGGAAACACCATATATTTT; len: 14; j_gene: TRBJ1-3; v_gene: TRBV7-2; abundance: NA; d_gene: NA
CDR3aa: CATPSKLHTDTQYF; CDR3nt: TGTGCCACCCCGAGCAAACTCCACACAGATACGCAGTATTTT; len: 14; j_gene: TRBJ2-3; v_gene: TRBV6-1; abundance: NA; d_gene: NA
CDR3aa: CASSPSSGDYGYTF; CDR3nt: TGTGCCAGCTCACCCTCTTCCGGGGACTATGGCTACACCTTC; len: 14; j_gene: TRBJ1-2; v_gene: TRBV18; abundance: NA; d_gene: NA
CDR3aa: CASSLSGGTGELFF; CDR3nt: TGTGCCAGCAGCCTTAGCGGGGGCACCGGGGAGCTGTTTTTT; len: 14; j_gene: TRBJ2-2; v_gene: TRBV11-2; abundance: NA; d_gene: TRBD2
CDR3aa: CASSERQGLGETQYF; CDR3nt: TGCGCCAGCAGTGAGCGGCAGGGGCTAGGAGAGACCCAGTACTTC; len: 15; j_gene: TRBJ2-5; v_gene: TRBV10-2; abundance: NA; d_gene: NA
CDR3aa: CASSTGVPNTEAFF; CDR3nt: TGTGCCAGCTCAACAGGGGTGCCGAACACTGAAGCTTTCTTT; len: 14; j_gene: TRBJ1-1; v_gene: TRBV18; abundance: NA; d_gene: TRBD1
CDR3aa: CASSRTGGGETQYF; CDR3nt: TGCGCCAGCAGCAGGACAGGGGGCGGAGAGACCCAGTACTTC; len: 14; j_gene: TRBJ2-5; v_gene: TRBV5-1; abundance: NA; d_gene: TRBD1
CDR3aa: CASSQENRGQGNTIYF; CDR3nt: TGTGCCAGCAGCCAGGAAAACAGGGGGCAAGGAAACACCATATATTTT; len: 16; j_gene: TRBJ1-3; v_gene: TRBV4-2; abundance: NA; d_gene: TRBD1
CDR3aa: CASSGTGVTGELFF; CDR3nt: TGTGCCAGCAGCGGTACAGGGGTCACCGGGGAGCTGTTTTTT; len: 14; j_gene: TRBJ2-2; v_gene: TRBV7-8; abundance: NA; d_gene: TRBD1
CDR3aa: CASSPLTTSSYNSPLHF; CDR3nt: TGTGCCAGCTCACCACTAACTACTAGCTCCTATAATTCACCCCTCCACTTT; len: 17; j_gene: TRBJ1-6; v_gene: TRBV18; abundance: NA; d_gene: NA
CDR3aa: CASTTKGASEAFF; CDR3nt: TGTGCCAGCACTACGAAGGGGGCCAGCGAGGCTTTCTTT; len: 13; j_gene: TRBJ1-1; v_gene: TRBV27; abundance: NA; d_gene: TRBD1
CDR3aa: CASSSGQGINGYTF; CDR3nt: TGTGCCAGCAGCTCGGGACAGGGGATTAATGGCTACACCTTC; len: 14; j_gene: TRBJ1-2; v_gene: TRBV7-9; abundance: once; d_gene: TRBD1
CDR3aa: CASTDRGNQPQHF; CDR3nt: TGTGCCAGCACCGACAGGGGAAATCAGCCCCAGCATTTT; len: 13; j_gene: TRBJ1-5; v_gene: TRBV6-1; abundance: NA; d_gene: TRBD1
CDR3aa: CASSLTSGRPNTGELFF; CDR3nt: TGTGCCAGCAGCCTGACTAGCGGGAGGCCGAACACCGGGGAGCTGTTTTTT; len: 17; j_gene: TRBJ2-2; v_gene: TRBV7-9; abundance: once; d_gene: TRBD2
CDR3aa: CASSDLVSGTSVYF; CDR3nt: TGTGCCAGCAGTGATCTGGTGTCCGGGACTAGCGTTTATTTT; len: 14; j_gene: TRBJ2-3; v_gene: TRBV2; abundance: NA; d_gene: TRBD2
CDR3aa: CASNRELADTQYF; CDR3nt: TGCGCCAGCAACAGGGAGCTCGCAGATACGCAGTATTTT; len: 13; j_gene: TRBJ2-3; v_gene: TRBV5-1; abundance: NA; d_gene: NA
CDR3aa: CASKRTGEQPQHF; CDR3nt: TGTGCCAGCAAAAGGACAGGGGAGCAGCCCCAGCATTTT; len: 13; j_gene: TRBJ1-5; v_gene: TRBV2; abundance: NA; d_gene: TRBD1
CDR3aa: CASSQDRQLLGGYTF; CDR3nt: TGCGCCAGCAGCCAAGACAGACAGCTCTTGGGGGGCTACACCTTC; len: 15; j_gene: TRBJ1-2; v_gene: TRBV4-1; abundance: few; d_gene: NA
CDR3aa: CASSLVSRGNEQFF; CDR3nt: TGTGCCAGCAGCTTGGTGTCCAGGGGAAATGAGCAGTTCTTC; len: 14; j_gene: TRBJ2-1; v_gene: TRBV5-6; abundance: NA; d_gene: NA
CDR3aa: CASSRLAGETQYF; CDR3nt: TGCGCCAGCAGCAGACTAGCGGGGGAGACCCAGTACTTC; len: 13; j_gene: TRBJ2-5; v_gene: TRBV5-1; abundance: NA; d_gene: TRBD2
CDR3aa: CASRFGANEKLFF; CDR3nt: TGTGCCAGCAGATTCGGAGCTAATGAAAAACTGTTTTTT; len: 13; j_gene: TRBJ1-4; v_gene: TRBV7-9; abundance: NA; d_gene: NA